This T cell receptor (beta chain) appears in the sequencing data of a study of blood T cell repertoires in COVID-19. Background on the study: Whether acute or convalescent, the COVID-19 samples came from the United States, Italy and Spain. PBMCs, B-cell-depleted T cells, or T cells were the source of the cDNA or gDNA that made up the material.

Original handling: Reference gene primer amplification gave estimated nucleated cell counts. Produced via immunoSEQ multiplex PCR; TCRdb's table is partial and in-frame only. Clone size and the V and J calls come from that table; the DNA yielded D and trimming. The table includes about 30,000 clones, about 86% detected once. The sample taken for sequencing was peripheral blood. This TCR was sampled from a human donor in a cohort sampled during active COVID-19.

In DNA, the CDR3 is TGCGCCAGCAGGCCCCAGGGAAGGGGGGATACGCAGTATTTT. Protein sequence: CASRPQGRGDTQYF. J is TRBJ2-3 and V is TRBV5-1, with a tentative D call TRBD1 (6 bases). Deletions cut 5 bases from V and 6 bases from J, with 16 bases between. Per germline, CDR1 SGHRS and CDR2 YFSETQ. The CDR3 extends over 14 amino acids.